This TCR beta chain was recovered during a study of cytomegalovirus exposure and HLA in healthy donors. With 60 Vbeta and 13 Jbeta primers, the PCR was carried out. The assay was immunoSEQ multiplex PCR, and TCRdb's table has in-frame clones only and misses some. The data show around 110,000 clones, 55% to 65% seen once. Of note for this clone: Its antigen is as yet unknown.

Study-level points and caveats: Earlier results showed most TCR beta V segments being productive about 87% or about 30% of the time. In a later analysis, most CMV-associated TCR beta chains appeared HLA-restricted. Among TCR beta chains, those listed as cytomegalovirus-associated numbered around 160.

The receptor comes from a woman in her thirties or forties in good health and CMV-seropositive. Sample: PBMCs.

In nucleotides, the CDR3 is TGTGCCAGCAGCACGACAGGCCCTCGCTCCTACAATGAGCAGTTCTTC. It is translated as CASSTTGPRSYNEQFF. V is TRBV7-9 and J is TRBJ2-1; D might be TRBD1 (6 bases). The germline gives CDR1 SEHNR, CDR2 FQNEAQ (reference sequence). CDR3 length: 16 amino acids. The germline V and J ends were trimmed by 5 bases and 0 bases, with 14 bases remaining between them.